This T cell receptor beta chain came from a study of cytomegalovirus exposure and HLA in healthy donors. Researchers ran the PCR with 60 Vbeta and 13 Jbeta primers. The table came from immunoSEQ multiplex PCR; TCRdb's copy has only in-frame clones and leaves some out. This sample carries 110,000 to 150,000 clones, 70% to 85% of them seen once, and the ten largest clones take roughly 9.7%. The sample was PBMCs. This sequence was found in a woman aged 60-75 years in good health and CMV-seropositive.

The CDR3 DNA reads as TGTGCCAGCAGTTTACATGAGAGATACTATGGCTACACCTTC. Its protein product is CASSLHERYYGYTF. V is TRBV28 and J is TRBJ1-2; no definite D call. The V gene lost 2 bases and the J gene lost 3 bases, with 10 bases spanning the gap. Germline CDR1 and CDR2: MDHEN and SYDVKM. The CDR3 loop spans 14 amino acids.